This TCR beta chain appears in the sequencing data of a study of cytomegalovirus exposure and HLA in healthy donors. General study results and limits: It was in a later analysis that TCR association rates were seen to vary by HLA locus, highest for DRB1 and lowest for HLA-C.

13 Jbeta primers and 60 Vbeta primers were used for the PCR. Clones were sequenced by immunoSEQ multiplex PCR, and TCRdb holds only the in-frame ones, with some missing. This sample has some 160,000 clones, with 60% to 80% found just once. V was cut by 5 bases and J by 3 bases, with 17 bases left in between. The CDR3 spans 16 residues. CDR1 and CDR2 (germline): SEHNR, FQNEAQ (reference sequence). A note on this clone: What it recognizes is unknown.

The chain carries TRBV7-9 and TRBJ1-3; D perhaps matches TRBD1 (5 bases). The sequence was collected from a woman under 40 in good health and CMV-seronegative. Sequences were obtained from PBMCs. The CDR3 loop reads CASSTRTPGGGNTIYF. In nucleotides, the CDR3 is TGTGCCAGCAGCACCCGGACCCCGGGGGGTGGAAACACCATATATTTT.